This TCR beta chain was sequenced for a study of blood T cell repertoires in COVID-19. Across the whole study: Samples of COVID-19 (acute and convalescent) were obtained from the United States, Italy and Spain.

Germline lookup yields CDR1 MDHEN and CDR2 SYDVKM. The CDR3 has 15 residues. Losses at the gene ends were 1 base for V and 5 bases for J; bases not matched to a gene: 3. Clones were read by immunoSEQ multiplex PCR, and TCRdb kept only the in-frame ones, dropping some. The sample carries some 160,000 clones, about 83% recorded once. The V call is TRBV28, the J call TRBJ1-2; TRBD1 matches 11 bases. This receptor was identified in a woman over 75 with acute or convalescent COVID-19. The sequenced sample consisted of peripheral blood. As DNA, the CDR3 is TGTGCCAGCAGTTTATTGGGGACAGGGGGGTATGGCTACACCTTC. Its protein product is CASSLLGTGGYGYTF.